This T cell receptor (beta chain) was found in a study of type 1 and type 2 diabetes patients. Study-wide results and limits: A median of one highly-expanded CD4+ clone, covering around 4.2% of reads, occurred in type 2 diabetes.

V trimming: 4 bases; J trimming: 7 bases; junction bases outside the gene matches: 15. Germline V CDR1 and CDR2: GTSNPN, SVGIG (reference sequence). This CDR3 has 16 amino acids. This clonotype showed up many times. What it recognizes is unknown. The PCR template was genomic DNA. Amplification of the beta chain CDR3 used 30 forward and 13 reverse multiplex primers. TCRdb re-derived calls from the multiplex PCR reads in MiXCR, one entry per CDR3 protein. The table shows about 250,000 distinct CDR3 sequences, with roughly 50% occurring only once. Sample: peripheral blood mononuclear cells (PBMCs). This TCR was sampled from a man younger than 35 with type 2 diabetes. The V and J genes are TRBV30 and TRBJ2-2; TRBD1 aligns across 7 bases. The CDR3 region has the DNA TGTGCCTGGACCGCAAGTCGACAGGGTACAAGCGGGGAGCTGTTTTTT. Its protein product is CAWTASRQGTSGELFF.